One and the same sample provided the 9 T cell receptor beta chains below, sequenced in a study of blood T cell repertoires in COVID-19. The protocol was immunoSEQ multiplex PCR, while the TCRdb copy is restricted to in-frame clones and leaves out a portion. The sample shows 50,000 to 65,000 clones, approximately 82% of them seen only once. Source material: peripheral blood. These receptors originate from a human donor in a cohort sampled during active COVID-19.

This clone appeared a single time. The chain recombines TRBV16 with TRBJ1-1; D is possibly TRBD1 (6 bases). Trimming cost V 2 bases and J 5 bases, with 12 bases left between them. The CDR3 totals 14 residues. CDR1 and CDR2 from the germline V gene are KGHSY and FQNENV. The CDR3 region has the DNA TGTGCCAGCAGCCAAGGCTTGGGGGCAACTGAAGCTTTCTTT. Translated: CASSQGLGATEAFF.

This clone came up a few times. The V and J genes are TRBV5-1 and TRBJ2-3, with D possibly TRBD2 on 6 matching bases. The CDR3 extends over 15 amino acids. V lost 3 bases to trimming and J lost 0 bases, with 11 bases between them. In germline, CDR1 is SGHRS, CDR2 YFSETQ. CDR3: CASSYSGTSTDTQYF. The CDR3 DNA reads TGCGCCAGCAGCTATTCCGGGACTAGCACAGATACGCAGTATTTT.

This rearrangement joins TRBV5-1 to TRBJ1-1; no firm D call. Germline V gene data show CDR1 as SGHRS and CDR2 as YFSETQ. The V gene lost 0 bases and the J gene lost 0 bases, with 6 bases spanning the gap. The CDR3 length is 14 residues. The chain's CDR3 is CASSLEYMNTEAFF. The CDR3 DNA sequence: TGCGCCAGCAGCTTGGAGTACATGAACACTGAAGCTTTCTTT. Full variable domain (missing parts from reference TRBV5-1 and TRBJ1-1): KAGVTQTPRYLIKTRGQQVTLSCSPISGHRSVSWYQQTPGQGLQFLFEYFSETQRNKGNFPGRFSGRQFSNSRSEMNVSTLELGDSALYLCASSLEYMNTEAFFGQGTRLTVV.

This clone was seen a single time. The chain couples TRBV21-1 to TRBJ2-1; the table's D call, TRBD2, was not checked against the DNA. TRBV21-1 is annotated as a pseudogene. This CDR3 has 16 amino acids. The CDR3: CASSKREGSSYNEQFF. CDR3 DNA sequence: TGTGCCAGCAGCAAACGCGAGGGTAGCTCCTACAATGAGCAGTTCTTC.

DNA of the CDR3: TGTGCCAGCAGTGAAGCTTGGAGTGGAGAGACCCAGTACTTC. It is translated as CASSEAWSGETQYF. V and J are TRBV6-1 and TRBJ2-5, with no clear D. The V end was cut by 0 bases, the J end by 4 bases, with 9 bases between. Per germline, CDR1 MNHNS and CDR2 SASEGT. The CDR3 is made up of 14 amino acids.

This sequence joins TRBV2 and TRBJ2-5, with D maybe TRBD2 (7 bases). CDR1 and CDR2 from the germline V gene are SNHLY and FYNNEI. Trimming pared 7 bases from V and 4 bases from J, leaving 13 bases between. This CDR3 region has 13 residues. The CDR3 DNA follows: TGTGCCAGCACTGGACTAGGGGGAGAGACCCAGTACTTC. It specifies CASTGLGGETQYF.

The V call is TRBV15, the J call TRBJ1-2, with D possibly being TRBD1 (5 bases). The V and J ends lost 1 base and 8 bases respectively, with 11 bases between them. There are 13 residues in the CDR3. CDR1 is LNHNV, CDR2 YYDKDF, per germline (reference sequence). CDR3 nucleotides: TGTGCCACCAGCAGAGGGACAAGGGAAGGCTACACCTTC. Amino acid sequence: CATSRGTREGYTF.

A note on this clone: One end of the junction is discordant with germline, which a read error may explain. This chain connects TRBV29-1 to TRBJ1-1; 7 bases map to TRBD1. Germline V CDR1 and CDR2: SQVTM, ANQGSEA. This CDR3 region has 12 residues. The DNA for the CDR3 is TGCAGCGTTCAAGACAGGGCCACTGAAGCTTTCTTT. It translates to CSVQDRATEAFF.

The V and J genes are TRBV5-1 and TRBJ2-2, with TRBD2 matching over 9 bases. Unmatched junction bases numbered 10, after V lost 4 bases and J lost 9 bases. The CDR3 length is 15 residues. CDR1 is SGHRS, CDR2 YFSETQ, per germline. The CDR3 sequence: CASSPGTSLSRELFF. CDR3 DNA: TGCGCCAGCAGCCCCGGGACTAGCCTGAGCCGGGAGCTGTTTTTT.